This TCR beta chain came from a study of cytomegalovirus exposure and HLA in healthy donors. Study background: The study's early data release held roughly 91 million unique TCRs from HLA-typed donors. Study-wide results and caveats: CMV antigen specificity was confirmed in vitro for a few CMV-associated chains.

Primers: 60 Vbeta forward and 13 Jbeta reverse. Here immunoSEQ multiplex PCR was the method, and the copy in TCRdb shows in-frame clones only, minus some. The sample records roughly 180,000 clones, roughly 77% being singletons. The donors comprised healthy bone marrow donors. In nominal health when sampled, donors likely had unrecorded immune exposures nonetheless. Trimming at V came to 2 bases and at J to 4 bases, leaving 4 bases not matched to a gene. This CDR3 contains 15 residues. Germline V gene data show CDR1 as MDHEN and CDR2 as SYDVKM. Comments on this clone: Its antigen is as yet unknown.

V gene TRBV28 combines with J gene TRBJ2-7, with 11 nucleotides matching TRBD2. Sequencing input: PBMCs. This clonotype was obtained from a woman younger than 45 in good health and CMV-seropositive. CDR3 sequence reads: CASSLSSGGAYEQYF. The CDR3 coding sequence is TGTGCCAGCAGTTTAAGTAGCGGGGGGGCGTACGAGCAGTACTTC.